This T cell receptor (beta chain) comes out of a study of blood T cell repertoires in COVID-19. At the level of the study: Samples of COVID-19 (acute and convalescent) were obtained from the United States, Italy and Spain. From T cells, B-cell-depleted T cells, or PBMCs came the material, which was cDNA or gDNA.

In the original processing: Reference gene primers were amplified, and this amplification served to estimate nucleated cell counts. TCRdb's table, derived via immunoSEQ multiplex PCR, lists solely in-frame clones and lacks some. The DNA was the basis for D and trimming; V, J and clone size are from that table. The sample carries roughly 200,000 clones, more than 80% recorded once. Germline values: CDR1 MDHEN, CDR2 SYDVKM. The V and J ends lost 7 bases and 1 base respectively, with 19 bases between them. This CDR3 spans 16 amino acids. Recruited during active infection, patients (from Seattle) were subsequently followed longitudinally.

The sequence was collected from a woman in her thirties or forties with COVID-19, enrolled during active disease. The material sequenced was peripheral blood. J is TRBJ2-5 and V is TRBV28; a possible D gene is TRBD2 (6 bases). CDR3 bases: TGTGCCAGCACCGTTGGGGGGAGTAACCTCCAAGAGACCCAGTACTTC. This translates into CASTVGGSNLQETQYF. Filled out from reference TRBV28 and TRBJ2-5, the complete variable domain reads DVKVTQSSRYLVKRTGEKVFLECVQDMDHENMFWYRQDPGLGLRLIYFSYDVKMKEKGDIPEGYSVSREKKERFSLILESASTNQTSMYLCASTVGGSNLQETQYFGPGTRLLVL.